These 15 T cell receptor beta chains share one sample of origin, sequenced in a study of cytomegalovirus exposure and HLA in healthy donors. The PCR employed 60 Vbeta primers together with 13 Jbeta primers. Method: immunoSEQ multiplex PCR; TCRdb's copy keeps in-frame clones and lacks some. The table includes 110,000 to 150,000 clones, around 78% detected once. The sample consisted of PBMCs. These receptor sequences come from a woman aged 18-35 years in good health and CMV-seropositive.

The rearrangement links TRBV5-4 to TRBJ2-7, with 10 bases that match TRBD1. The germline gives CDR1 SGHNT, CDR2 YYREEE (reference sequence). The CDR3 covers 14 residues. V trimming: 6 bases; J trimming: 1 base; junction bases outside the gene matches: 4. CDR3 DNA: TGTGCCAGCAAAGGGACAGGGGAATCCTACGAGCAGTACTTC. Amino acid sequence: CASKGTGESYEQYF.

This chain joins TRBV4-1 and TRBJ1-4, with a tentative D call TRBD1 (5 bases). From germline, CDR1 is MGHRA and CDR2 YSYEKL. V was pared by 0 bases and J by 7 bases, with 12 bases between. The CDR3 is 15 amino acids. The CDR3 DNA sequence: TGCGCCAGCAGCCAAGAAGGGTGGGGCCTTGAAAAACTGTTTTTT. Translated, it gives CASSQEGWGLEKLFF.

V and J are TRBV6-5 and TRBJ2-1; TRBD1 aligns across 8 bases. The length of the CDR3 is 14 residues. The V and J ends lost 5 bases and 5 bases, in that order; junction bases with no gene match: 5. Germline-derived CDR1 and CDR2 are MNHEY and SVGAGI. The CDR3 DNA reads as TGTGCCAGCAGTCCGGGACAGGTCAACAATGAGCAGTTCTTC. It encodes CASSPGQVNNEQFF.

The chain recombines TRBV10-3 with TRBJ1-1, with a possible D match to TRBD1 (6 bases). This CDR3 region has 13 residues. Germline V gives CDR1 ENHRY, CDR2 SYGVKD. With 6 bases removed from V and 2 bases from J, the gap between germline ends came to 10 bases. CDR3 amino acids: CAIRDSSNTEAFF. The CDR3, as DNA: TGTGCCATCAGGGACAGTAGTAACACTGAAGCTTTCTTT.

The gene calls are TRBV14 and TRBJ2-5; tentative D call: TRBD2 (5 bases). Per the germline V gene, CDR1 is SGHDN and CDR2 is FVKESK. Trimming removed 1 base from V and 1 base from J, with 10 bases in between. CDR3 size: 15 residues. This chain's CDR3 is CASSQARGFQETQYF. In nucleotides, the CDR3 is TGTGCCAGCAGCCAAGCCCGGGGTTTCCAAGAGACCCAGTACTTC. The entire variable domain, with the rest obtained from reference TRBV14 and TRBJ2-5, is as follows: EAGVTQFPSHSVIEKGQTVTLRCDPISGHDNLYWYRRVMGKEIKFLLHFVKESKQDESGMPNNRFLAERTGGTYSTLKVQPAELEDSGVYFCASSQARGFQETQYFGPGTRLLVL.

This clone was recorded once. V is TRBV30 and J is TRBJ1-3; no clear D gene. Trimming took off 2 bases at V and 4 bases at J, with 12 bases between the two ends. The CDR3 contains 14 residues. Per germline, CDR1 GTSNPN and CDR2 SVGIG (reference sequence). In nucleotides, the CDR3 is TGTGCCTGGAGTACCGACATTTCGGGAAACACCATATATTTT. This encodes CAWSTDISGNTIYF.

V usage is TRBV7-9 and J usage is TRBJ2-1; 10 bases map to TRBD1. Germline CDR1 SEHNR, CDR2 FQNEAQ (reference sequence). This CDR3 spans 15 amino acids. Trimming removed 5 bases from V and 7 bases from J; junction bases left unmatched: 8. CDR3 nucleotides: TGTGCCAGCAGCGAGACAGGGGGCATAATGAATGAGCAGTTCTTC. Translating it yields CASSETGGIMNEQFF.

This chain links TRBV7-2 with TRBJ1-6; no definite D call. V was trimmed by 1 base and J by 9 bases, leaving 22 bases between them. The V gene's germline CDR1 is SGHTA and CDR2 FQGNSA. The CDR3 runs 18 residues. CDR3 coding DNA: TGTGCCAGCAGCTTAGTCGCTTTGGGCAAATCGTCTCGTTCACCCCTCCACTTT. It encodes CASSLVALGKSSRSPLHF.

This chain uses TRBV7-7 with TRBJ2-7, with 8 bases identical to TRBD1. The CDR3 loop spans 15 amino acids. V shed 5 bases and J 0 bases; nucleotides not matched to a gene: 6. Germline V gene data show CDR1 as SSHAT and CDR2 as FNYEAQ (reference sequence). CDR3 sequence reads: CASSPDRGGSYEQYF. The CDR3 bases are TGTGCCAGCAGCCCTGACAGGGGAGGCTCCTACGAGCAGTACTTC.

The V call is TRBV6-5, the J call TRBJ2-6; no firm D call. The V gene lost 4 bases and the J gene lost 1 base, with 5 bases spanning the gap. The CDR3 consists of 14 residues. Germline-derived CDR1 and CDR2 are MNHEY and SVGAGI. This chain's CDR3 is CASSLASGANVLTF. The CDR3 DNA is TGTGCCAGCAGTTTAGCTTCTGGGGCCAACGTCCTGACTTTC.

The rearrangement uses TRBV4-3 and TRBJ1-1, with 8 bases fitting TRBD1. V lost 6 bases and J lost 2; bases outside the gene matches: 5. CDR3 size: 14 residues. Germline values: CDR1 LGHNA, CDR2 YSLEER. CDR3 residues: CASRLQGVNTEAFF. CDR3 in DNA: TGCGCCAGCAGACTACAGGGGGTAAACACTGAAGCTTTCTTT.

The genes are TRBV5-6 and TRBJ1-1; TRBD1 matches at 7 bases. The germline gives CDR1 SGHDT, CDR2 YYEEEE. Trimming removed 4 bases from V and 11 bases from J; junction bases left unmatched: 11. The length of the CDR3 is 13 residues. The CDR3 here is CASSDGTAAGAFF. The CDR3 DNA sequence: TGTGCCAGCAGCGACGGGACAGCCGCGGGGGCTTTCTTT.

The chain links TRBV6-5 to TRBJ1-1, with TRBD1 as a possible D gene (6 bases). Germline V gives CDR1 MNHEY, CDR2 SVGAGI. V shed 5 bases and J shed 7 bases, with 11 bases lying between them. The CDR3 loop spans 12 amino acids. CDR3 DNA: TGTGCCAGCAGTAGACAGGAGAGTGAAGCTTTCTTT. Amino acids: CASSRQESEAFF.

The J gene is TRBJ1-4, the V gene TRBV5-4, with D tentatively TRBD1 (5 bases). Trimming took off 4 bases at V and 4 bases at J, with 8 bases between the two ends. The CDR3 is 13 residues long. In germline, CDR1 is SGHNT, CDR2 YYREEE (reference sequence). CDR3 sequence: CASSLTVNEKLFF. The CDR3 coding sequence is TGTGCCAGCAGCCTGACAGTTAATGAAAAACTGTTTTTT.

The V and J genes are TRBV7-2 and TRBJ2-3; 8 positions match TRBD2. V lost 1 base to trimming and J lost 5 bases; unmatched junction nucleotides: 8. The germline V gene encodes CDR1 SGHTA and CDR2 FQGNSA. The CDR3 is made up of 16 amino acids. The CDR3 loop reads CASSLVSGGPVDTQYF. The CDR3 nucleotides read TGTGCCAGCAGCTTAGTGTCGGGGGGGCCGGTAGATACGCAGTATTTT.